This T cell receptor (beta chain) was identified in a study of graft-versus-host responses after intestinal transplantation. In the study overall: Transplant types were multivisceral, liver-intestinal, or isolated intestinal. Recipients across the board were started on anti-thymocyte globulin induction, then kept on tacrolimus and steroids for approximately three years.

Measured with immunoSEQ multiplex PCR; TCRdb has only the in-frame clones, and not every one. The table records some 70,000 clones, roughly 92% of them present only once. As for this clone: The antigen is unknown.

Study results and caveats: GvH clones surfaced in recipient marrow, some emerging earlier in ileum or blood.

Bone marrow was aspirated after transplant. It came from the posterior iliac crest or another site. The TCR originated in a human patient who received an intestinal transplant, so some T cells may come from the graft donor. Sequencing was performed on bone marrow, taken 700 to 750 days after intestinal transplantation.

The CDR3 sequence is CASSRDRSQETQYF. The CDR3 DNA sequence: TGTGCCAGCAGCCGGGACCGGTCGCAAGAGACCCAGTACTTC. The rearrangement uses TRBV5-6 and TRBJ2-5; D possibly uses TRBD1 or TRBD2 (5 bases each). Per the germline V gene, CDR1 is SGHDT and CDR2 is YYEEEE. There are 14 residues in the CDR3. Trimming left V 4 bases short and J 2 bases short, with 12 bases between.